This passage covers 22 T cell receptor beta chains from one sample sequenced in a study of cytotoxic CD8 clonotypes in ibrutinib-treated CLL. The assay was immunoSEQ multiplex PCR, and TCRdb's table has in-frame clones only and misses some. The table lists around 150,000 clones, over 75% of them singletons. The sequencing used PBMCs, collected at disease progression, from a patient treated with ibrutinib. All receptors derive from a human donor with chronic lymphocytic leukemia.

This chain uses TRBV6-1 with TRBJ1-1; maybe TRBD1 (6 bases). Trimming left V 1 base short and J 5 bases short, with 17 bases between. This CDR3 is built from 16 residues. Germline CDR1 and CDR2: MNHNS and SASEGT. CDR3: CASSEGAGRGWTEAFF. The CDR3 DNA follows: TGTGCCAGCAGTGAAGGAGCAGGCAGGGGCTGGACTGAAGCTTTCTTT.

V and J are TRBV6-5 and TRBJ1-5, with D tentatively TRBD1 (5 bases). From germline, CDR1 is MNHEY and CDR2 SVGAGI. The CDR3 has 15 amino acids. The ends were cut back, 6 bases at V and 1 base at J, with 13 bases in the middle. DNA of the CDR3: TGTGCCAGCAGCCCCGACAGAAGCAGCAATCAGCCCCAGCATTTT. This gives the protein CASSPDRSSNQPQHF.

This chain uses TRBV6-5 with TRBJ1-1; TRBD1 agrees at 7 bases. Germline values: CDR1 MNHEY, CDR2 SVGAGI. V lost 6 bases to trimming and J lost 6 bases; unmatched junction nucleotides: 10. The CDR3 is 14 amino acids. The CDR3 loop reads CASSLDRVSPEAFF. The CDR3 DNA follows: TGTGCCAGCAGCCTCGACAGGGTCTCACCTGAAGCTTTCTTT.

The chain carries TRBV7-3 and TRBJ2-1, with 7 bases fitting TRBD2. Germline trimming cut 5 bases from V and 10 bases from J; bases unmatched to any gene: 26. Germline CDR1 SGHTA, CDR2 FQGTGA. The CDR3 consists of 19 residues. CDR3 bases: TGTGCCAGCAGCCCAAGAATAAGACTAGCTGGAACCGAACGCCCGGAGCAGTTCTTC. Its protein is CASSPRIRLAGTERPEQFF.

This clone was seen only a few times. V gene TRBV29-1 combines with J gene TRBJ1-2; D unclear. The CDR3 loop spans 12 amino acids. Germline assignment: CDR1 SQVTM and CDR2 ANQGSEA. Trimming cost V 3 bases and J 4 bases, with 9 bases left between them. The CDR3 nucleotides are TGCAGCGTTGATGGAGGCATCTATGGCTACACCTTC. Translated: CSVDGGIYGYTF. The full variable domain, in which reference TRBV29-1 and TRBJ1-2 provide the parts outside the CDR3, is SAVISQKPSRDICQRGTSLTIQCQVDSQVTMMFWYRQQPGQSLTLIATANQGSEATYESGFVIDKFPISRPNLTFSTLTVSNMSPEDSSIYLCSVDGGIYGYTFGSGTRLTVV.

In its sample, this clone was seen once. The chain couples TRBV29-1 to TRBJ1-1, with a tentative D call TRBD1 (6 bases). The CDR3 loop spans 17 amino acids. Germline CDR1 SQVTM, CDR2 ANQGSEA. V dropped 4 bases and J dropped 7 bases, with 28 bases sitting between them. CDR3: CSVVGIGDTLPRGEAFF. CDR3 coding DNA: TGCAGCGTTGTTGGTATTGGGGACACGTTACCGAGGGGTGAAGCTTTCTTT.

The chain combines TRBV7-2 with TRBJ2-2; TRBD2 matches 8 bases. V lost 2 bases, J lost 1 base, and 0 bases stayed unmatched. CDR3 size: 15 residues. Germline loops: CDR1 SGHTA, CDR2 FQGNSA. CDR3 bases: TGTGCCAGCAGCTTAACTAGCGGGAACACCGGGGAGCTGTTTTTT. It translates to CASSLTSGNTGELFF.

The chain combines TRBV5-1 with TRBJ1-1, with 7 bases lining up with TRBD1. J was trimmed by 1 base and V by 3 bases; bases with no gene match: 3. Germline lookup yields CDR1 SGHRS and CDR2 YFSETQ. This CDR3 is built from 14 residues. In DNA form, the CDR3 reads TGCGCCAGCAGCTCAGGACAGGAGAACACTGAAGCTTTCTTT. It translates to CASSSGQENTEAFF.

The CDR3 here is CASSNAGGPNTGELFF. CDR3 bases: TGTGCCAGCAGCAATGCGGGAGGGCCGAACACCGGGGAGCTGTTTTTT. The chain combines TRBV9 with TRBJ2-2; 9 nucleotides align to TRBD2. The V and J ends lost 4 bases and 0 bases, in that order; junction bases with no gene match: 4. Germline assignment: CDR1 SGDLS and CDR2 YYNGEE. The CDR3 has 16 residues.

This clone showed up just a few times. The chain is built from TRBV11-3 and TRBJ2-2, with 7 bases identical to TRBD2. The CDR3 has 13 residues. The V segment lost 3 bases and the J segment 14 bases; nucleotides outside the gene matches: 9. Germline V lookup: CDR1 SGHNT, CDR2 YENEEA. CDR3 amino acids: CASSFPWGGSLFF. The CDR3 DNA sequence: TGTGCCAGCAGCTTCCCGTGGGGCGGGAGCCTGTTTTTT. The variable domain in full, completed from reference TRBV11-3 and TRBJ2-2, reads EAGVVQSPRYKIIEKKQPVAFWCNPISGHNTLYWYLQNLGQGPELLIRYENEEAVDDSQLPKDRFSAERLKGVDSTLKIQPAELGDSAVYLCASSFPWGGSLFFGEGSRLTVL.

This chain links TRBV18 with TRBJ1-3; D gene ambiguous. V gave up 3 bases and J gave up 1 base, with 7 bases separating them. The CDR3 has 14 residues. Germline CDR1 KGHSH, CDR2 LQKENI. Here the CDR3 reads CASSPWESGNTIYF. The CDR3 DNA reads as TGTGCCAGCTCACCCTGGGAATCTGGAAACACCATATATTTT.

This clone appeared once. The CDR3 DNA reads as TGCGCCAGCAGCCAAGTGGCGGGAGCAGATACGCAGTATTTT. Translated: CASSQVAGADTQYF. V and J are TRBV4-3 and TRBJ2-3; 7 bases agree with TRBD2. J was trimmed by 4 bases and V by 1 base; bases with no gene match: 2. This CDR3 region has 14 residues. The germline V gene encodes CDR1 LGHNA and CDR2 YSLEER.

The rearrangement uses TRBV6-5 and TRBJ2-5; D unresolved. This CDR3 region has 14 residues. Germline V gene data show CDR1 as MNHEY and CDR2 as SVGAGI. The ends were cut back, 7 bases at V and 6 bases at J, with 18 bases in the middle. This CDR3 is CASTATVMGQTQYF. The DNA for the CDR3 is TGTGCCAGCACCGCGACCGTCATGGGTCAGACCCAGTACTTC.

The sample holds many counts of this clone. This chain uses TRBV2 with TRBJ1-5, with 8 nucleotides matching TRBD1. From germline, CDR1 is SNHLY and CDR2 FYNNEI. V lost 5 bases, J lost 0 bases, and 6 bases stayed unmatched. The CDR3 is 16 residues long. The CDR3 spells CASSIQGANSNQPQHF. The CDR3 bases are TGTGCCAGCAGTATCCAGGGGGCAAATAGCAATCAGCCCCAGCATTTT.

The CDR3 coding sequence is TGTGCCAGCAGCTTAGATGGGTATGGCTACACCTTC. Translating it yields CASSLDGYGYTF. The rearrangement links TRBV7-3 to TRBJ1-2; no clear D gene. CDR1 is SGHTA and CDR2 is FQGTGA in the germline V gene. The CDR3 totals 12 residues. V lost 2 bases and J 5 bases, leaving 6 bases between the germline ends. The variable domain in full, with the rest retrieved from reference TRBV7-3 and TRBJ1-2, is GAGVSQTPSNKVTEKGKYVELRCDPISGHTALYWYRQSLGQGPEFLIYFQGTGAADDSGLPNDRFFAVRPEGSVSTLKIQRTERGDSAVYLCASSLDGYGYTFGSGTRLTVV.

CDR3 sequence (DNA): TGTGCCAGCAGCTTGGGAGACTCCCCCTACGAGCAGTACTTC. Protein product: CASSLGDSPYEQYF. The chain uses TRBV5-6 and TRBJ2-7; D gene unclear. The germline gives CDR1 SGHDT, CDR2 YYEEEE. Deletions cut 0 bases from V and 2 bases from J, with 9 bases between. CDR3 size: 14 residues.

The chain recombines TRBV10-3 with TRBJ2-1; 11 nucleotides agree with TRBD2. CDR3 length: 16 amino acids. V shed 0 bases, J shed 5 bases, and the junction held 3 bases outside the gene matches. Germline values: CDR1 ENHRY, CDR2 SYGVKD. The CDR3 region is CAISESGLAANNEQFF. In DNA, the CDR3 is TGTGCCATCAGTGAGTCGGGACTAGCGGCGAACAATGAGCAGTTCTTC.

This chain connects TRBV12-2 to TRBJ2-2; the table's D call, TRBD2, was not checked against the DNA. TRBV12-2 has pseudogene status. CDR3 length equals 21 residues. CDR3 sequence: CASRLGAGGLAGGPHTGELFF. The CDR3, as DNA: TGTGCAAGTCGCTTAGGGGCCGGGGGGCTAGCGGGAGGGCCACACACCGGGGAGCTGTTTTTT.

This clone has just one count. The chain has TRBV2 and TRBJ2-7, with 7 bases matching TRBD1. Per the germline V gene, CDR1 is SNHLY and CDR2 is FYNNEI. The CDR3 contains 13 residues. After removal of 10 bases from V and 2 bases from J, the junction contained 8 bases not matched to a gene. The CDR3 coding sequence is TGTGCCACCCTCGACAGGGATCCCTACGAGCAGTACTTC. Translated: CATLDRDPYEQYF.

In nucleotides, the CDR3 is TGTGCCAGCAGCCCCTCCGGGACAGGGACCTACGAGCAGTACTTC. It codes for CASSPSGTGTYEQYF. The chain couples TRBV11-3 to TRBJ2-7, with 9 positions matching TRBD1. This CDR3 is 15 amino acids long. The V gene end was trimmed by 5 bases and the J gene end by 2 bases; junction bases not matched to a gene: 7. Germline CDR1 is SGHNT and CDR2 is YENEEA.

The chain employs TRBV4-1 and TRBJ2-7; 10 nucleotides align to TRBD2. Germline V CDR1 and CDR2: MGHRA, YSYEKL. Trimming removed 1 base from V and 5 bases from J; junction bases left unmatched: 8. This CDR3 has 16 amino acids. The CDR3 here is CASSQVVGTSADEQYF. The CDR3 region has the DNA TGCGCCAGCAGCCAAGTGGTTGGGACTAGCGCCGACGAGCAGTACTTC.

The chain joins TRBV19 to TRBJ1-2; D is perhaps TRBD1 (6 bases). Germline CDR1 reads LNHDA; CDR2 reads SQIVND (reference sequence). The CDR3 sequence is 13 residues long. The germline V and J ends were trimmed by 8 bases and 7 bases, with 17 bases remaining between them. The CDR3 coding sequence is TGTGCCAGTCGCCAAGGGGGGAAAGGTGGCTACACCTTC. Translating it yields CASRQGGKGGYTF.